These 22 T cell receptor beta chains came from one sample sequenced in a study of OX40 agonist ivuxolimab in advanced cancers. Produced via immunoSEQ multiplex PCR; TCRdb's table is partial and in-frame only. The data show 70,000 or so clones, about 85% seen once. This sample comprised CD4+ or CD8+ T cells sorted from blood, obtained in a trial of the OX40 agonist ivuxolimab. The receptors here all came from an adult with an advanced solid tumor such as melanoma, head and neck, liver or kidney cancer.

The rearrangement joins TRBV2 to TRBJ2-2; the match to TRBD2 covers 14 bases. After removal of 0 bases from V and 7 bases from J, the junction contained 7 bases not matched to a gene. This CDR3 spans 18 amino acids. Germline loops: CDR1 SNHLY, CDR2 FYNNEI. CDR3 sequence: CASSEAGTSGSMNGELFF. In DNA form, the CDR3 reads TGTGCCAGCAGTGAAGCGGGGACTAGCGGGAGTATGAACGGGGAGCTGTTTTTT. The full variable domain, completed using reference TRBV2 and TRBJ2-2, is EPEVTQTPSHQVTQMGQEVILRCVPISNHLYFYWYRQILGQKVEFLVSFYNNEISEKSEIFDDQFSVERPDGSNFTLKIRSTKLEDSAMYFCASSEAGTSGSMNGELFFGEGSRLTVL.

The V call is TRBV2, the J call TRBJ1-5, with a weak D call TRBD1 (6 bases). Trimming took 1 base from V and 7 from J, leaving 14 bases between them. This CDR3 is built from 15 residues. Germline V gene data show CDR1 as SNHLY and CDR2 as FYNNEI. This chain's CDR3 is CASSEEGQGRQPQHF. The DNA for the CDR3 is TGTGCCAGCAGTGAAGAGGGGCAGGGGCGGCAGCCCCAGCATTTT. Using reference TRBV2 and TRBJ1-5 for the parts outside the CDR3, the full variable domain is EPEVTQTPSHQVTQMGQEVILRCVPISNHLYFYWYRQILGQKVEFLVSFYNNEISEKSEIFDDQFSVERPDGSNFTLKIRSTKLEDSAMYFCASSEEGQGRQPQHFGDGTRLSIL.

The gene calls are TRBV2 and TRBJ1-2; D uncertain. The CDR3 consists of 15 residues. The V end lost 3 bases, the J end lost 0 bases, and 11 bases lay between the germline ends. Germline values: CDR1 SNHLY, CDR2 FYNNEI. The chain's CDR3 is CASSDVGQSNYGYTF. The CDR3 coding sequence is TGTGCCAGCAGTGATGTGGGTCAATCTAACTATGGCTACACCTTC.

This clone was seen a handful of times. The V gene is TRBV2, the J gene TRBJ2-1; no reliable D call. The CDR3 totals 13 residues. With 4 bases removed from V and 5 bases from J, the gap between germline ends came to 9 bases. Germline V gives CDR1 SNHLY, CDR2 FYNNEI. CDR3 protein: CASSASQDNEQFF. The CDR3 bases are TGTGCCAGCAGTGCGAGTCAGGACAATGAGCAGTTCTTC.

The rearrangement joins TRBV11-3 to TRBJ2-3; TRBD1 matches 7 bases. Per germline, CDR1 SGHNT and CDR2 YENEEA. The CDR3 spans 14 residues. The trim removed 5 bases at V and 0 bases at J, leaving 2 bases unmatched. CDR3 coding DNA: TGTGCCAGCAGCGTACAGGGGAGCACAGATACGCAGTATTTT. Encoded protein: CASSVQGSTDTQYF. Variable domain in full (rest from reference TRBV11-3 and TRBJ2-3): EAGVVQSPRYKIIEKKQPVAFWCNPISGHNTLYWYLQNLGQGPELLIRYENEEAVDDSQLPKDRFSAERLKGVDSTLKIQPAELGDSAVYLCASSVQGSTDTQYFGPGTRLTVL.

The chain links TRBV5-8 to TRBJ2-1, with D possibly being TRBD2 (6 bases). CDR1 SGHTS and CDR2 YDEGEE come from the germline V gene. The CDR3 spans 16 residues. Trimming cost V 2 bases and J 6 bases, with 18 bases left between them. CDR3 amino acids: CASSFSGRYGSNEQFF. CDR3 nucleotides: TGTGCCAGCAGCTTCTCCGGGAGATATGGGTCCAATGAGCAGTTCTTC.

This clone has just a few counts. The chain joins TRBV6-1 to TRBJ2-7, with no clear D. Germline CDR1 is MNHNS and CDR2 is SASEGT. CDR3 length equals 15 residues. The V end was cut by 2 bases, the J end by 2 bases, with 13 bases between. CDR3 loop: CASSESPQLPYEQYF. The CDR3 DNA follows: TGTGCCAGCAGTGAATCGCCACAGCTCCCCTACGAGCAGTACTTC.

Here the CDR3 reads CASSSGGRTGETQYF. CDR3 coding DNA: TGTGCCAGCAGCTCAGGGGGCCGGACAGGAGAGACCCAGTACTTC. The gene calls are TRBV7-7 and TRBJ2-5, with TRBD1 matching 8 bases. CDR3 length: 15 residues. Germline CDR1 reads SSHAT; CDR2 reads FNYEAQ (reference sequence). The trim removed 4 bases at V and 4 bases at J, leaving 8 bases unmatched.

This clone is a singleton in its sample. The chain couples TRBV6-6 to TRBJ1-5, with D hard to call. Germline V CDR1 and CDR2: MNHNY, SVGAGI (reference sequence). The CDR3 covers 13 residues. V was pared by 10 bases and J by 0 bases, with 10 bases between. This CDR3 reads CATNSYSNQPQHF. The CDR3 DNA follows: TGTGCCACAAACAGCTATAGCAATCAGCCCCAGCATTTT.

The V gene is TRBV6-5, the J gene TRBJ2-7; the D gene could be TRBD1 or TRBD2 (6 bases each). Germline-derived CDR1 and CDR2 are MNHEY and SVGAGI. This CDR3 has 16 residues. Trimming removed 0 bases from V and 1 base from J, with 13 bases in between. CDR3: CASSYSGGWLSYEQYF. The CDR3 DNA sequence: TGTGCCAGCAGTTACTCAGGGGGGTGGCTATCCTACGAGCAGTACTTC.

The chain joins TRBV30 to TRBJ2-1; weak D call: TRBD2 (7 bases). Trimming pared 0 bases from V and 12 bases from J, leaving 12 bases between. The CDR3 has 12 residues. In germline, CDR1 is GTSNPN, CDR2 SVGIG (reference sequence). CDR3 amino acids: CAWSVRGAGQFF. CDR3 nucleotide sequence: TGTGCCTGGAGTGTACGGGGGGCCGGGCAGTTCTTC.

The chain combines TRBV5-6 with TRBJ2-2, with 11 bases identical to TRBD1. Per the germline V gene, CDR1 is SGHDT and CDR2 is YYEEEE. The length of the CDR3 is 16 residues. V gave up 4 bases and J gave up 5 bases; unmatched junction bases: 7. In nucleotides, the CDR3 is TGTGCCAGCAGCAGGGGACAGGGGGGACTAACCGGGGAGCTGTTTTTT. Its protein is CASSRGQGGLTGELFF.

This clone was recorded once. This chain connects TRBV19 to TRBJ2-7; 7 bases align to TRBD1. This CDR3 contains 15 residues. Germline values: CDR1 LNHDA, CDR2 SQIVND (reference sequence). The V and J ends lost 1 base and 3 bases, in that order; junction bases with no gene match: 6. For the CDR3, the DNA is TGTGCCAGTAGTATAGTTTCGGCAGGGGGCTACGAGCAGTACTTC. It codes for CASSIVSAGGYEQYF.

This chain links TRBV5-1 with TRBJ2-2, with 9 positions matching TRBD2. J lost 5 bases, V lost 4 bases, and 3 bases had no gene match. Looked up from germline, CDR1 is SGHRS and CDR2 is YFSETQ. This CDR3 has 14 amino acids. The CDR3 DNA is TGCGCCAGCAGCACGGGACTAGCAACCGGGGAGCTGTTTTTT. Its protein is CASSTGLATGELFF.

V gene TRBV9 combines with J gene TRBJ1-4; D not resolved. Germline-derived CDR1 and CDR2 are SGDLS and YYNGEE. This CDR3 is 14 amino acids long. Trimming shortened V by 0 bases and J by 8 bases, and 11 bases separated the two germline ends. CDR3 loop: CASSVGSLSEKLFF. DNA of the CDR3: TGTGCCAGCAGCGTAGGCAGTCTATCGGAAAAACTGTTTTTT.

The genes are TRBV5-8 and TRBJ1-5; TRBD1 aligns across 9 bases. This CDR3 spans 16 amino acids. Trimming at V came to 4 bases and at J to 2 bases, leaving 7 bases not matched to a gene. From germline, CDR1 is SGHTS and CDR2 YDEGEE. The CDR3 spells CASSKRTGVGNQPQHF. CDR3 bases: TGTGCCAGCAGCAAAAGGACAGGGGTGGGCAATCAGCCCCAGCATTTT.

This clone showed up just once. V gene TRBV19 combines with J gene TRBJ1-5; tentative D call: TRBD1 (5 bases). The CDR3 is 14 amino acids. V was trimmed by 9 bases and J by 0 bases, leaving 12 bases between them. Looked up from germline, CDR1 is LNHDA and CDR2 is SQIVND (reference sequence). In nucleotides, the CDR3 is TGTGCCAGCGGGACGGATCATAGCAATCAGCCCCAGCATTTT. Amino acids: CASGTDHSNQPQHF.

The chain is built from TRBV6-5 and TRBJ1-3; D might be TRBD1 (6 bases). The CDR3 spans 14 residues. Trimming removed 8 bases from V and 2 bases from J, with 13 bases in between. The germline CDR1 and CDR2 sequences are MNHEY and SVGAGI. CDR3 loop: CASSRGQPGNTIYF. DNA for the CDR3: TGTGCCAGCTCACGCGGACAGCCTGGAAACACCATATATTTT.

The chain employs TRBV11-3 and TRBJ2-1; D unclear. The CDR3 spans 13 residues. The V and J ends lost 8 bases and 0 bases respectively, with 8 bases between them. Looked up from germline, CDR1 is SGHNT and CDR2 is YENEEA. For the CDR3, the DNA is TGTGCCAGCTCGAGCGACTCCTACAATGAGCAGTTCTTC. Its translation is CASSSDSYNEQFF.

The sample holds a few counts of this clone. For the CDR3, the DNA is TGTGCCACGAAACAGGGGGCTGGAAACACCATATATTTT. As protein: CATKQGAGNTIYF. The chain recombines TRBV10-3 with TRBJ1-3, with 8 nucleotides matching TRBD1. V lost 10 bases and J lost 2; bases outside the gene matches: 4. Germline CDR1 reads ENHRY; CDR2 reads SYGVKD. CDR3 length: 13 amino acids.

The chain carries TRBV6-1 and TRBJ2-6; D unresolved. V was cut by 7 bases and J by 2 bases, with 12 bases left in between. This CDR3 contains 15 residues. CDR1 is MNHNS, CDR2 SASEGT, per germline. As DNA, the CDR3 is TGTGCCAGCACCGAAATATTAACTGGGGCCAACGTCCTGACTTTC. This codes for CASTEILTGANVLTF.

On this clone itself: Other DNA sequences in this sample translate to the same CDR3. This chain links TRBV18 with TRBJ1-4; D unclear. The CDR3 loop spans 14 amino acids. CDR1 is KGHSH, CDR2 LQKENI, per germline. V was clipped by 3 bases and J by 3 bases, with 8 bases between them. The CDR3 DNA follows: TGTGCCAGCTCACCTGGCGCAGCTAATGAAAAACTGTTTTTT. It is translated as CASSPGAANEKLFF.